The 13 T cell receptor beta chains below come from one sample, sequenced in a study of radiotherapy plus CTLA-4 blockade in lung cancer. Data came from immunoSEQ multiplex PCR; TCRdb stores just in-frame clones and leaves some out. The table shows roughly 59,000 clones, with about 70% occurring only once. The sequences come from peripheral blood, collected from a patient treated with radiotherapy plus ipilimumab. These receptors came from a human donor with non-small cell lung cancer whose response to radiotherapy plus ipilimumab could not be evaluated.

This clone was picked up a small number of times. The chain is built from TRBV9 and TRBJ2-1; 10 positions match TRBD2. Germline V lookup: CDR1 SGDLS, CDR2 YYNGEE. Trimming at V came to 0 bases and at J to 8 bases, leaving 8 bases not matched to a gene. The CDR3 loop spans 16 amino acids. This chain's CDR3 is CASSVGSGGAADEQFF. In DNA form, the CDR3 reads TGTGCCAGCAGCGTAGGCAGCGGGGGGGCCGCGGATGAGCAGTTCTTC.

The rearrangement uses TRBV2 and TRBJ2-1; no definite D call. V lost 6 bases to trimming and J lost 4 bases, with 4 bases between them. The V gene's germline CDR1 is SNHLY and CDR2 FYNNEI. This CDR3 region has 11 residues. The CDR3 bases are TGTGCCAGCAGCGCGTACAATGAGCAGTTCTTC. Its protein product is CASSAYNEQFF.

Remarks on this clone: The sample holds other DNA sequences that translate to the same CDR3. CDR3 residues: CASSLDRGNTEAFF. The CDR3 DNA reads as TGTGCCAGCAGTTTAGACAGGGGGAACACTGAAGCTTTCTTT. The rearrangement uses TRBV27 and TRBJ1-1; 8 bases are a match to TRBD1. The CDR3 contains 14 residues. The V segment lost 2 bases and the J segment 1 base; nucleotides outside the gene matches: 0. The germline CDR1 and CDR2 sequences are MNHEY and SMNVEV (reference sequence).

The chain links TRBV6-1 to TRBJ1-2; possibly TRBD1 for D (6 bases). Per the germline V gene, CDR1 is MNHNS and CDR2 is SASEGT. V was cut by 6 bases and J by 4 bases, with 18 bases left in between. The length of the CDR3 is 15 residues. CDR3 DNA sequence: TGTGCCAGCAGCCCTGGGGGGGGCGACCCCTATGGCTACACCTTC. This codes for CASSPGGGDPYGYTF.

The rearrangement links TRBV9 to TRBJ2-6, with TRBD1 matching over 8 bases. Germline loops: CDR1 SGDLS, CDR2 YYNGEE. Trimming took 0 bases from V and 0 from J; bases not matched to a gene: 5. There are 18 residues in the CDR3. The CDR3 here is CASSVDPGGHSGANVLTF. Written as DNA, the CDR3 is TGTGCCAGCAGCGTAGATCCAGGGGGCCACTCTGGGGCCAACGTCCTGACTTTC. The full variable domain, completed using reference TRBV9 and TRBJ2-6, is DSGVTQTPKHLITATGQRVTLRCSPRSGDLSVYWYQQSLDQGLQFLIQYYNGEERAKGNILERFSAQQFPDLHSELNLSSLELGDSALYFCASSVDPGGHSGANVLTFGAGSRLTVL.

The genes are TRBV19 and TRBJ1-2; a possible D gene is TRBD1 (5 bases). Germline CDR1 and CDR2: LNHDA and SQIVND (reference sequence). V lost 7 bases and J 0 bases, leaving 21 bases between the germline ends. The CDR3 contains 17 residues. For the CDR3, the DNA is TGTGCCAGTATAGGAATGACAGAAAAACAAGCTAACTATGGCTACACCTTC. It specifies CASIGMTEKQANYGYTF.

V gene TRBV7-5 combines with J gene TRBJ2-5; TRBD1, the D gene given by the table, was not confirmed from the DNA. TRBV7-5 is flagged as a pseudogene. The CDR3 runs 16 residues. The CDR3 protein is CARSLAQGSKQETQYF. In DNA form, the CDR3 reads TGTGCCAGAAGCTTAGCGCAGGGTTCCAAACAAGAGACCCAGTACTTC.

V and J are TRBV6-5 and TRBJ2-7; TRBD2 matches at 11 bases. Germline V lookup: CDR1 MNHEY, CDR2 SVGAGI. V was clipped by 6 bases and J by 3 bases; unmatched bases: 4. This CDR3 has 14 residues. The CDR3 sequence: CASSLGLAGYEQYF. DNA for the CDR3: TGTGCCAGCAGCCTTGGACTAGCGGGCTACGAGCAGTACTTC.

This chain links TRBV28 with TRBJ2-7; possible D gene TRBD2, 5 bases. Trimming removed 7 bases from V and 4 bases from J, with 11 bases in between. There are 12 residues in the CDR3. Germline V gene sequence: CDR1 MDHEN, CDR2 SYDVKM. The CDR3 region has the DNA TGTGCCAGCACCGACCGGGGTTACGAGCAGTACTTC. Protein product: CASTDRGYEQYF.

This clone was observed a single time. The chain uses TRBV28 and TRBJ2-7; possibly TRBD2 for D (7 bases). With 5 bases removed from V and 2 bases from J, the gap between germline ends came to 22 bases. This CDR3 is 17 amino acids long. Germline assignment: CDR1 MDHEN and CDR2 SYDVKM. Here the CDR3 reads CASSPRRLRGPTYEQYF. For the CDR3, the DNA is TGTGCCAGCAGTCCAAGAAGACTGCGGGGGCCAACCTACGAGCAGTACTTC.

The CDR3 DNA reads as TGCGCCAGCAGCCCCCTGGGGCAGGGGCTTAATTCACCCCTCCACTTT. Translating gives CASSPLGQGLNSPLHF. This chain connects TRBV4-3 to TRBJ1-6, with D maybe TRBD1 (6 bases). The CDR3 consists of 16 residues. Between the trimmed V and J ends, which lost 4 bases and 6 bases, there was a span of 16 bases. Germline CDR1 and CDR2: LGHNA and YSLEER.

The chain employs TRBV2 and TRBJ1-5; D call uncertain. Trimming removed 5 bases from V and 2 bases from J, with 13 bases in between. The CDR3 loop spans 15 amino acids. Per the germline V gene, CDR1 is SNHLY and CDR2 is FYNNEI. The CDR3 is CASSPVSPRNQPQHF. CDR3 DNA: TGTGCCAGCAGTCCGGTCTCCCCCCGCAATCAGCCCCAGCATTTT.

V is TRBV10-3 and J is TRBJ1-1; TRBD1 might be the D (5 bases). The length of the CDR3 is 13 residues. V dropped 6 bases and J dropped 0 bases, with 8 bases sitting between them. In germline, CDR1 is ENHRY, CDR2 SYGVKD. Here the CDR3 DNA reads TGTGCCATCAGGCAGGGCATGAACACTGAAGCTTTCTTT. Translating gives CAIRQGMNTEAFF.